One and the same sample provided the 32 T cell receptor beta chains below, sequenced in a study of shared clonotypes between healthy human individuals. The table came from immunoSEQ multiplex PCR; TCRdb's copy has only in-frame clones and leaves some out. The table shows roughly 200,000 clones, with approximately 61% occurring only once. The sample consisted of memory CD4+ T cells sorted from blood. Indicated subset: CD45RA-negative fraction. These receptors were collected from a man aged 25 to 40 in good health.

The chain has TRBV7-8 and TRBJ1-2; D unresolved. The CDR3 is made up of 13 amino acids. V lost 5 bases and J 4 bases, leaving 11 bases between the germline ends. Germline loops: CDR1 SGHVS, CDR2 FQNEAQ. The CDR3 DNA reads as TGTGCCAGCAGCCTGTCCCCCCTCTATGGCTACACCTTC. It codes for CASSLSPLYGYTF.

The CDR3 here is CASSGGSLLMNTEAFF. Here the CDR3 DNA reads TGCGCCAGCAGCGGCGGGAGCCTACTTATGAACACTGAAGCTTTCTTT. The V call is TRBV5-1, the J call TRBJ1-1, with D unresolved. The germline V gene has CDR1 SGHRS and CDR2 YFSETQ. This CDR3 has 16 residues. V shed 4 bases and J shed 0 bases, with 16 bases lying between them.

V and J are TRBV28 and TRBJ2-1; TRBD2 agrees at 10 bases. J gave up 8 bases and V 3 bases, and 7 bases lay outside the gene matches. CDR3 length: 15 amino acids. The germline gives CDR1 MDHEN, CDR2 SYDVKM. In DNA form, the CDR3 reads TGTGCCAGCAGTTTCCCTAGCGGGAGAATCTATGAGCAGTTCTTC. Its translation: CASSFPSGRIYEQFF.

V gene TRBV18 combines with J gene TRBJ2-2, with unresolved D. In germline, CDR1 is KGHSH, CDR2 LQKENI. Trimming left V 1 base short and J 5 bases short, with 8 bases between. The length of the CDR3 is 14 residues. CDR3 loop: CASSPLFGTGELFF. The CDR3, as DNA: TGTGCCAGCTCACCACTTTTCGGTACCGGGGAGCTGTTTTTT.

This rearrangement joins TRBV18 to TRBJ1-4, with D perhaps matching TRBD1 (5 bases). The CDR3 is 16 residues long. Trimming removed 6 bases from V and 5 bases from J, with 19 bases in between. Germline V gene data show CDR1 as KGHSH and CDR2 as LQKENI. CDR3 nucleotides: TGTGCCAGCTCTGCGACAGTACAAGGGTTAAATGAAAAACTGTTTTTT. Amino acids: CASSATVQGLNEKLFF.

This chain uses TRBV11-2 with TRBJ2-2, with 8 bases matching TRBD2. The CDR3 contains 18 residues. CDR1 and CDR2 from the germline V gene are SGHAT and FQNNGV. Trimming cost V 5 bases and J 4 bases; bases outside gene matches: 15. The CDR3 here is CASSQNPPGGRSTGELFF. The DNA of the CDR3 is TGTGCCAGCAGCCAAAACCCGCCTGGCGGGAGGTCCACCGGGGAGCTGTTTTTT.

This clone was recorded a few times. The rearrangement links TRBV2 to TRBJ2-1, with 9 bases matching TRBD2. CDR3 length: 14 residues. CDR1 and CDR2 from the germline V gene are SNHLY and FYNNEI. The V segment lost 7 bases and the J segment 9 bases; nucleotides outside the gene matches: 10. The CDR3 coding sequence is TGTGCCAGCAAAGGTAGCGGGAGTGTAGGTGAGCAGTTCTTC. Its protein is CASKGSGSVGEQFF.

The CDR3 loop reads CASSTGRRPKLFF. The CDR3 bases are TGTGCCAGTAGTACCGGGCGAAGGCCAAAACTGTTTTTT. The genes are TRBV19 and TRBJ1-4, with D unclear. The CDR3 is 13 residues long. CDR1 is LNHDA and CDR2 is SQIVND in the germline V gene (reference sequence). Trimming removed 4 bases from V and 10 bases from J, with 13 bases in between.

V is TRBV14 and J is TRBJ2-7; either TRBD1 or TRBD2 may fit D (5 bases each). The germline CDR1 and CDR2 sequences are SGHDN and FVKESK. The CDR3 totals 13 residues. Trimming shortened V by 3 bases and J by 5 bases, and 11 bases separated the two germline ends. CDR3 sequence reads: CASSQGLADEQYF. DNA for the CDR3: TGTGCCAGCAGCCAGGGGCTAGCTGACGAGCAGTACTTC.

The V gene is TRBV11-2, the J gene TRBJ2-6, with a tentative D call TRBD1 (6 bases). V lost 5 bases and J 2 bases, leaving 10 bases between the germline ends. Germline V gene lookup returns CDR1 SGHAT and CDR2 FQNNGV. CDR3 length: 15 amino acids. CDR3 sequence reads: CASSHGQPGANVLTF. Written as DNA, the CDR3 is TGTGCCAGCAGCCATGGACAGCCTGGGGCCAACGTCCTGACTTTC.

The gene calls are TRBV5-4 and TRBJ1-5; D gene uncertain. Between the trimmed V and J ends, which lost 4 bases and 11 bases, there was a span of 13 bases. The length of the CDR3 is 12 residues. The germline V gene has CDR1 SGHNT and CDR2 YYREEE (reference sequence). The CDR3 region is CASSLLHGAQHF. Here the CDR3 DNA reads TGTGCCAGCAGCCTTCTCCACGGGGCCCAGCATTTT. Drawing the rest from reference TRBV5-4 and TRBJ1-5, the complete variable domain is ETGVTQSPTHLIKTRGQQVTLRCSSQSGHNTVSWYQQALGQGPQFIFQYYREEENGRGNFPPRFSGLQFPNYSSELNVNALELDDSALYLCASSLLHGAQHFGDGTRLSIL.

V gene TRBV7-9 combines with J gene TRBJ2-7; tentative D call: TRBD2 (6 bases). This CDR3 spans 15 amino acids. V was shortened by 5 bases and J by 4 bases, with 18 bases between the two germline ends. Germline lookup yields CDR1 SEHNR and CDR2 FQNEAQ (reference sequence). The CDR3 protein is CASSRWTGSWYEQYF. CDR3 DNA sequence: TGTGCCAGCAGCCGATGGACCGGGAGCTGGTACGAGCAGTACTTC.

The CDR3 loop reads CASSLQYSYEQYF. The CDR3, as DNA: TGTGCCAGCAGTTTACAATACTCCTACGAGCAGTACTTC. V is TRBV11-2 and J is TRBJ2-7; D is unresolved. CDR3 length equals 13 residues. The V gene's germline CDR1 is SGHAT and CDR2 FQNNGV. The ends were cut back, 6 bases at V and 0 bases at J, with 9 bases in the middle.

The chain is built from TRBV14 and TRBJ2-7; weak D call: TRBD1 (5 bases). The CDR3 totals 16 residues. Between the trimmed V and J ends, which lost 1 base and 5 bases, there was a span of 18 bases. The germline gives CDR1 SGHDN, CDR2 FVKESK. CDR3 loop: CASSQAVWGDRHEQYF. CDR3 DNA sequence: TGTGCCAGCAGCCAAGCGGTGTGGGGCGATCGGCACGAGCAGTACTTC. Full variable domain (outside the CDR3, taken from reference TRBV14 and TRBJ2-7): EAGVTQFPSHSVIEKGQTVTLRCDPISGHDNLYWYRRVMGKEIKFLLHFVKESKQDESGMPNNRFLAERTGGTYSTLKVQPAELEDSGVYFCASSQAVWGDRHEQYFGPGTRLTVT.

The V gene is TRBV28, the J gene TRBJ2-7; D may be TRBD2 (6 bases). Trimming removed 7 bases at V and 4 bases at J, with 17 bases between. The CDR3 covers 14 residues. The V gene's germline CDR1 is MDHEN and CDR2 SYDVKM. This CDR3 is CASTLGGSWYEQYF. CDR3 DNA: TGTGCCAGCACCCTAGGAGGGAGTTGGTACGAGCAGTACTTC. Full variable domain (missing parts from reference TRBV28 and TRBJ2-7): DVKVTQSSRYLVKRTGEKVFLECVQDMDHENMFWYRQDPGLGLRLIYFSYDVKMKEKGDIPEGYSVSREKKERFSLILESASTNQTSMYLCASTLGGSWYEQYFGPGTRLTVT.

The J gene is TRBJ2-5, the V gene TRBV11-1; no clear D. V was clipped by 5 bases and J by 2 bases, with 18 bases between them. The V gene's germline CDR1 is SGHAT and CDR2 FQDESV (reference sequence). This CDR3 comprises 16 residues. CDR3 in amino acids: CASSPRVSARQETQYF. In DNA form, the CDR3 reads TGTGCCAGCAGCCCACGGGTCTCGGCGCGGCAAGAGACCCAGTACTTC.

The chain employs TRBV10-1 and TRBJ2-2, with 8 bases that match TRBD1. V lost 7 bases to trimming and J lost 3 bases; unmatched junction nucleotides: 19. CDR1 is WNHNN and CDR2 is SYGVQD in the germline V gene (reference sequence). This CDR3 is built from 19 residues. The CDR3 coding sequence is TGCGCCAGCACGAAGCCCGGACAGGGTAAGGCGGTTGACACCGGGGAGCTGTTTTTT. Translating it yields CASTKPGQGKAVDTGELFF.

This chain connects TRBV7-9 to TRBJ1-2; no reliable D call. This CDR3 is 14 amino acids long. V was cut by 3 bases and J by 0 bases, with 8 bases left in between. Germline values: CDR1 SEHNR, CDR2 FQNEAQ (reference sequence). The CDR3 coding sequence is TGTGCCAGCAGCTTTGGGAGAGCTAACTATGGCTACACCTTC. It specifies CASSFGRANYGYTF.

V is TRBV5-1 and J is TRBJ1-1; D unclear. The CDR3 sequence is 13 residues long. Germline-derived CDR1 and CDR2 are SGHRS and YFSETQ. Trimming cost V 4 bases and J 5 bases, with 12 bases left between them. The CDR3 is CASSVAGLTEAFF. The CDR3 DNA reads TGCGCCAGCAGCGTGGCGGGGTTGACTGAAGCTTTCTTT.

The rearrangement joins TRBV28 to TRBJ2-3; perhaps TRBD1 as D (5 bases). Per the germline V gene, CDR1 is MDHEN and CDR2 is SYDVKM. Trimming pared 4 bases from V and 0 bases from J, leaving 14 bases between. CDR3 length: 16 residues. The CDR3 nucleotides read TGTGCCAGCAGTTCACCGCATGGGGCTAGCACAGATACGCAGTATTTT. Its protein product is CASSSPHGASTDTQYF. The whole variable domain, filled in from reference TRBV28 and TRBJ2-3, reads DVKVTQSSRYLVKRTGEKVFLECVQDMDHENMFWYRQDPGLGLRLIYFSYDVKMKEKGDIPEGYSVSREKKERFSLILESASTNQTSMYLCASSSPHGASTDTQYFGPGTRLTVL.

The chain uses TRBV29-1 and TRBJ2-5; no reliable D call. Germline CDR1 reads SQVTM; CDR2 reads ANQGSEA. The CDR3 consists of 13 residues. V was cut by 4 bases and J by 0 bases, with 9 bases left in between. The chain's CDR3 is CSVVKGNQETQYF. In DNA form, the CDR3 reads TGCAGCGTTGTTAAAGGGAACCAAGAGACCCAGTACTTC.

The chain has TRBV5-5 and TRBJ1-2; maybe TRBD1 (6 bases). The CDR3 consists of 12 residues. Looked up from germline, CDR1 is SGHKS and CDR2 is YYEKEE (reference sequence). V gave up 7 bases and J gave up 6 bases, with 13 bases separating them. CDR3: CASSTGIDGYTF. CDR3 DNA sequence: TGTGCCAGCTCCACAGGGATCGATGGCTACACCTTC.

The chain uses TRBV7-8 and TRBJ2-3; TRBD2 agrees at 12 bases. Unmatched junction bases numbered 18, after V lost 5 bases and J lost 6 bases. From germline, CDR1 is SGHVS and CDR2 FQNEAQ. The CDR3 extends over 19 amino acids. CDR3 DNA: TGTGCCAGCAGCCTCATGGTAGGACTACAACTAGCGGGAGGTGATACGCAGTATTTT. It specifies CASSLMVGLQLAGGDTQYF.

The V and J genes are TRBV28 and TRBJ1-1; D may be TRBD1 (6 bases). CDR1 and CDR2 (germline): MDHEN, SYDVKM. V was shortened by 7 bases and J by 10 bases, with 13 bases between the two germline ends. The length of the CDR3 is 11 residues. The CDR3 here is CASNKQGRAFF. The CDR3 DNA reads TGTGCCAGCAACAAACAGGGCCGAGCTTTCTTT.

This CDR3 reads CASSSPGSYTQYF. Written as DNA, the CDR3 is TGTGCCAGCAGCTCCCCAGGGTCCTATACGCAGTATTTT. This chain links TRBV7-3 with TRBJ2-3; TRBD1 might be the D (5 bases). Per the germline V gene, CDR1 is SGHTA and CDR2 is FQGTGA. Trimming took off 4 bases at V and 7 bases at J, with 12 bases between the two ends. The CDR3 has 13 residues.

This clone has more than one count but fewer than ten. This chain joins TRBV5-1 and TRBJ2-3; 13 bases match TRBD2. Germline assignment: CDR1 SGHRS and CDR2 YFSETQ. The CDR3 runs to 19 residues. With 4 bases clipped from V and 1 base from J, the junction kept 12 bases outside the gene matches. Written as DNA, the CDR3 is TGCGCCAGCAGCGGACAACCGGGACTAGCGGGGACAGGCACAGATACGCAGTATTTT. It encodes CASSGQPGLAGTGTDTQYF.

The chain is built from TRBV7-2 and TRBJ2-1; no firm D call. Germline V gene lookup returns CDR1 SGHTA and CDR2 FQGNSA. The CDR3 spans 14 residues. Trimming cost V 1 base and J 3 bases, with 7 bases left between them. This chain's CDR3 is CASSLVGIYNEQFF. CDR3 in DNA: TGTGCCAGCAGCTTAGTAGGGATCTACAATGAGCAGTTCTTC.

The chain has TRBV6-5 and TRBJ2-1; the D call may be TRBD1 or TRBD2 (6 bases each). The V gene lost 6 bases and the J gene lost 10 bases, with 19 bases spanning the gap. The CDR3 sequence is 14 residues long. Germline values: CDR1 MNHEY, CDR2 SVGAGI. CDR3 sequence (DNA): TGTGCCAGCAGGCGGGACTTCTCGGGGGCGGAGCAGTTCTTC. Its translation: CASRRDFSGAEQFF.

The chain carries TRBV10-3 and TRBJ2-2; 13 bases match TRBD2. This CDR3 has 16 residues. Germline V CDR1 and CDR2: ENHRY, SYGVKD. V gave up 5 bases and J gave up 5 bases; unmatched junction bases: 5. The CDR3 is CAISPGLAGVTGELFF. The DNA of the CDR3 is TGTGCCATCAGTCCTGGACTAGCGGGAGTAACCGGGGAGCTGTTTTTT.

V gene TRBV11-2 combines with J gene TRBJ2-1; TRBD2 might be the D (5 bases). The CDR3 spans 14 residues. Looked up from germline, CDR1 is SGHAT and CDR2 is FQNNGV. Deletions cut 4 bases from V and 3 bases from J, with 10 bases between. Here the CDR3 reads CASSSPRDYNEQFF. DNA of the CDR3: TGTGCCAGCAGCTCCCCTCGGGACTACAATGAGCAGTTCTTC.

The chain has TRBV27 and TRBJ2-7; D is perhaps TRBD1 (5 bases). The V gene lost 2 bases and the J gene lost 4 bases, with 15 bases spanning the gap. The germline V gene has CDR1 MNHEY and CDR2 SMNVEV (reference sequence). The CDR3 is made up of 15 amino acids. The CDR3: CASSLNAGLGYEQYF. As DNA, the CDR3 is TGTGCCAGCAGTTTAAATGCAGGGCTAGGGTACGAGCAGTACTTC.

The V call is TRBV28, the J call TRBJ2-3; D not resolved. The CDR3 totals 14 residues. Germline CDR1 reads MDHEN; CDR2 reads SYDVKM. With 7 bases removed from V and 3 bases from J, the gap between germline ends came to 14 bases. The CDR3 DNA reads as TGTGCCAGCACCCGTCAGCAGACTACAGATACGCAGTATTTT. It translates to CASTRQQTTDTQYF.